This record looks at one T cell receptor beta chain sequence and its context. This sample stems from a study of blood T cell repertoires in COVID-19. Study details: The origin of the acute and convalescent COVID-19 samples was the United States, Italy and Spain. The cDNA or gDNA used as material had been derived from T cells, B-cell-depleted T cells, or PBMCs.

Authors' data handling: Nucleated cell counts were estimated from reference gene primer amplification. Libraries were prepared by immunoSEQ multiplex PCR; TCRdb keeps only in-frame clonotypes and omits some of them. D and trimming come from the DNA, and the V and J calls and clone size come from that table. The sample yields tens of thousands of clones, more than 60% seen once. With 3 bases clipped from V and 0 bases from J, the junction kept 5 bases outside the gene matches. The germline CDR1 and CDR2 sequences are KGHSH and LQKENI. The CDR3 consists of 16 residues. The material sequenced was peripheral blood. This chain links TRBV18 with TRBJ1-3; 7 bases are shared with TRBD1. This receptor was obtained from a woman over 75 with active or convalescent COVID-19. For the CDR3, the DNA is TGTGCCAGCTCACCGGGACAGCTCCTCTCTGGAAACACCATATATTTT. Translation: CASSPGQLLSGNTIYF.